Given below is one TCR beta chain in context. This record belongs to a study of radiation and T cells in renal cell carcinoma. The assay was immunoSEQ multiplex PCR, and TCRdb's table has in-frame clones only and misses some. The sample yields tens of thousands of clones, 80% seen once. Time point defined: blood 2 weeks post-SBRT. Treatment indicated: 15 Gy SBRT to primary tumor, nephrectomy 4 weeks later. Germline values: CDR1 SEHNR, CDR2 FQNEAQ (reference sequence). The CDR3 is 16 amino acids. V shed 6 bases, J shed 1 base, and the junction held 8 bases outside the gene matches. This TCR came from a woman aged 70-85 years with renal cell carcinoma. Sequenced material: blood, taken from a patient whose treatment included radiotherapy and nephrectomy. The chain combines TRBV7-9 with TRBJ2-3; 9 nucleotides match TRBD2. The CDR3 coding sequence is TGTGCCAGCAGATCATCCGGGACTAGCCGCACAGATACGCAGTATTTT. This codes for CASRSSGTSRTDTQYF.